This T cell receptor (beta chain) was documented in a study of cytomegalovirus exposure and HLA in healthy donors. Points from the study as a whole: A later analysis revealed that TCR association rates differed between HLA loci, peaking at DRB1 and bottoming out at HLA-C. HLA alleles showed associations with roughly 17,000 TCR beta sequences in a later analysis, at a 0.05 false discovery rate.

PCR primers comprised 60 Vbeta and 13 Jbeta primers. Profiling relied on immunoSEQ multiplex PCR, and the TCRdb table lists in-frame clones only, not all of them. The sample contains some 150,000 clones, over 65% of which appear only once. Trimming removed 5 bases from V and 4 bases from J, with 11 bases in between. CDR3 length: 14 amino acids. The germline V gene encodes CDR1 SEHNR and CDR2 FQNEAQ (reference sequence). Points on this clone: The antigen is unknown.

This chain connects TRBV7-9 to TRBJ2-2, with D maybe TRBD1 (5 bases). The receptor's source is a man aged 35 to 55 in good health and CMV-seronegative. Material: PBMCs. CDR3 coding DNA: TGTGCCAGCAGCCCCCAGGGTGCCACCGGGGAGCTGTTTTTT. Translated, it gives CASSPQGATGELFF.